This T cell receptor (beta chain) was retrieved from a study of T cell repertoires in cytomegalovirus infection. The CDR3 is 13 residues long. V was cut by 2 bases and J by 10 bases, with 12 bases left in between. The V gene's germline CDR1 is LGHNA and CDR2 YSLEER. TCRdb ran MiXCR on the reads and lists one entry per CDR3 protein. The sample lists around 530,000 distinct CDR3 sequences, approximately 26% seen once, with about 13% in the top ten. This clonotype appeared a few times. The chain carries TRBV4-3 and TRBJ2-1; maybe TRBD2 (5 bases). The sample consisted of PBMCs. The receptor's source is a human donor in good health (CMV status not recorded). Some clones in this sample may be carry-over from other donors' samples. DNA of the CDR3: TGCGCCAGCAGCCAAACTCGGGCTAGCGAGCAGTTCTTC. This translates into CASSQTRASEQFF.